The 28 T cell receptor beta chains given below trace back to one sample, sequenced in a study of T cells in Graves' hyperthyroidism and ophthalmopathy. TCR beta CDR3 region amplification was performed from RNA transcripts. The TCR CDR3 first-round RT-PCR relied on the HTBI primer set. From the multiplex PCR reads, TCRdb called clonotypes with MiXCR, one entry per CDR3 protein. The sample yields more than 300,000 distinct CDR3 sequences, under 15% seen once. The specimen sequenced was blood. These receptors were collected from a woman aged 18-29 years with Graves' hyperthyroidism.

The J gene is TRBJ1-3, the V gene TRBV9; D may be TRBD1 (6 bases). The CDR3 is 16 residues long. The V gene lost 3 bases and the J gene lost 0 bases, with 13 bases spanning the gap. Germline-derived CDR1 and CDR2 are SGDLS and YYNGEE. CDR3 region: CASSEDSYISGNTIYF. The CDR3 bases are TGTGCCAGCAGCGAGGACAGCTATATCTCTGGAAACACCATATATTTT.

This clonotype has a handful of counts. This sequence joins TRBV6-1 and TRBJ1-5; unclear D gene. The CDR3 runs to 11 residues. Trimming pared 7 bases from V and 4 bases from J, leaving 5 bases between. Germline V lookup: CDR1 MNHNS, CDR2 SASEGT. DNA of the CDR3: TGTGCCAGCACCTCTAATCAGCCCCAGCATTTT. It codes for CASTSNQPQHF.

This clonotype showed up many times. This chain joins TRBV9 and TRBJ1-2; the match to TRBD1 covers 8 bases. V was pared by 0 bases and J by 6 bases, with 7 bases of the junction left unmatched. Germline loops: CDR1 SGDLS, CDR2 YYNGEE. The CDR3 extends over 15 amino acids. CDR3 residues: CASSVEADRGNGYTF. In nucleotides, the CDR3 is TGTGCCAGCAGCGTAGAGGCCGACAGGGGTAATGGCTACACCTTC.

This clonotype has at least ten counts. The CDR3 DNA reads TGTGCCAGCAGCTTAGTGGGGTATGGGGAGACCCAGTACTTC. Its translation: CASSLVGYGETQYF. The V gene is TRBV7-8, the J gene TRBJ2-5, with D unclear. Germline V gene data show CDR1 as SGHVS and CDR2 as FQNEAQ. CDR3 length: 14 residues. Trimming cost V 1 base and J 5 bases, with 11 bases left between them.

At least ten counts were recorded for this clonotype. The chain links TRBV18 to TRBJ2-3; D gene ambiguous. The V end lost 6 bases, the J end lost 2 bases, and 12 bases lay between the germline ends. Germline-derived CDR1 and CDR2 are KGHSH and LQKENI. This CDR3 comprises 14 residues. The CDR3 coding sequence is TGTGCCAGCTCGCCTACGTATTACACAGATACGCAGTATTTT. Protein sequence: CASSPTYYTDTQYF.

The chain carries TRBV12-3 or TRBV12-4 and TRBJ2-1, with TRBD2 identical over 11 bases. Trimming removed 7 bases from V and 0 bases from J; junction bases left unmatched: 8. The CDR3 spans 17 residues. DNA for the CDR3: TGTGCCAGCACCCCGGGACTAGCGGCAAACTCCTACAATGAGCAGTTCTTC. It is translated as CASTPGLAANSYNEQFF.

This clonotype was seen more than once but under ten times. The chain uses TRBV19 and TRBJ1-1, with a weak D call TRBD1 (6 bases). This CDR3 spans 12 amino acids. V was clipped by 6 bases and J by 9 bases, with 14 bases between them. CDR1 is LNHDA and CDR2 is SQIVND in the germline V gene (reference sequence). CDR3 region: CASSLQGFKAFF. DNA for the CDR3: TGTGCCAGTAGCCTACAGGGATTTAAAGCTTTCTTT.

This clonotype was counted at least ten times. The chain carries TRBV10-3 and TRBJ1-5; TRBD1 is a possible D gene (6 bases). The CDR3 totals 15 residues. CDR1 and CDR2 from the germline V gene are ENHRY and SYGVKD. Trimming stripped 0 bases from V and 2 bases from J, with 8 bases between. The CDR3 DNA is TGTGCCATCAGTGAGTCGGGACAACGCAATCAGCCCCAGCATTTT. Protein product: CAISESGQRNQPQHF.

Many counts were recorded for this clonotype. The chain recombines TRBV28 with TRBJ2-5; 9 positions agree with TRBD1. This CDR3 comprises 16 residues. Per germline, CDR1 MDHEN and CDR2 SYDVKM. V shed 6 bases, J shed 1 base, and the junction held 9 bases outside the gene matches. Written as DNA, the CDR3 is TGTGCCAGCAGCTTAACAGGGGACAGGGTCCAAGAGACCCAGTACTTC. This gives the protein CASSLTGDRVQETQYF.

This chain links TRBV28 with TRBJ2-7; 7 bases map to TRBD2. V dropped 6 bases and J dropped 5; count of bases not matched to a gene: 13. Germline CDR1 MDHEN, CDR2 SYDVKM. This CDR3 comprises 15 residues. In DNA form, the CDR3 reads TGTGCCAGCAGCCCGGGGGGATTACGCCAGAACGAGCAGTACTTC. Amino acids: CASSPGGLRQNEQYF.

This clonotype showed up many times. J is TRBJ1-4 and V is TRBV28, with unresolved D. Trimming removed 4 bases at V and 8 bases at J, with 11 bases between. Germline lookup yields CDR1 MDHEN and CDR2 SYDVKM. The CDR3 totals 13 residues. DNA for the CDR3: TGTGCCAGCAGTTCCCCCTTTGGAGAAAAACTGTTTTTT. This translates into CASSSPFGEKLFF.

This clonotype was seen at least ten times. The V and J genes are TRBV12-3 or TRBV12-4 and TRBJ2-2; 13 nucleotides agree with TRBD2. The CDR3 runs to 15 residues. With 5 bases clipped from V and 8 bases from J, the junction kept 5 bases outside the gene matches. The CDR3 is CASSTSGGAFGELFF. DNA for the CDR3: TGTGCCAGCAGTACTAGCGGGGGGGCGTTTGGGGAGCTGTTTTTT.

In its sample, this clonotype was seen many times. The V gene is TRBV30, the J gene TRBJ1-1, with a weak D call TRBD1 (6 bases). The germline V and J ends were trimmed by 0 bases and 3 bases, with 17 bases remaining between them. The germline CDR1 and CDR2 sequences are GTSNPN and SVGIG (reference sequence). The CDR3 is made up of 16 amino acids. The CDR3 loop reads CAWSVGEGAGDTEAFF. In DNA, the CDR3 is TGTGCCTGGAGTGTGGGGGAGGGAGCAGGGGACACTGAAGCTTTCTTT.

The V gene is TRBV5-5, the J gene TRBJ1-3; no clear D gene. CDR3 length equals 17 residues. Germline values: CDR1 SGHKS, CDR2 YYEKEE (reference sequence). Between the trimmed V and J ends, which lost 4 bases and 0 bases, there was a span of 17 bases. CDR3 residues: CASSRAARFSSGNTIYF. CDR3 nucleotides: TGTGCCAGCAGCCGCGCGGCCAGGTTTAGCTCTGGAAACACCATATATTTT.

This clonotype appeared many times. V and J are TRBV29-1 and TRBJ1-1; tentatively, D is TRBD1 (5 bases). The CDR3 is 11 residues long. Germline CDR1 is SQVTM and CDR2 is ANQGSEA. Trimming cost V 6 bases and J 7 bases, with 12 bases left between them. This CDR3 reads CSVTWGGEAFF. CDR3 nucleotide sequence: TGCAGCGTCACCTGGGGGGGTGAAGCTTTCTTT.

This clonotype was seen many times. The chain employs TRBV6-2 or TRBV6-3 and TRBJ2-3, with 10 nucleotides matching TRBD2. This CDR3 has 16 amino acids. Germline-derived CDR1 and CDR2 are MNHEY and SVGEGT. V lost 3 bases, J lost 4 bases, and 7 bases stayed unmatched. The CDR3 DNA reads TGTGCCAGCAGTTATTCTAGCGGGAGTTTTCCAGATACGCAGTATTTT. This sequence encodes CASSYSSGSFPDTQYF.

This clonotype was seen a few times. The CDR3 reads CASSSKQVPNPKLFF. The CDR3 DNA follows: TGTGCCAGCAGTTCTAAACAGGTGCCAAACCCAAAACTGTTTTTT. The chain uses TRBV27 and TRBJ1-4, with D possibly matching TRBD1 (5 bases). Germline CDR1 MNHEY, CDR2 SMNVEV (reference sequence). The CDR3 extends over 15 amino acids. Trimming took off 4 bases at V and 10 bases at J, with 19 bases between the two ends.

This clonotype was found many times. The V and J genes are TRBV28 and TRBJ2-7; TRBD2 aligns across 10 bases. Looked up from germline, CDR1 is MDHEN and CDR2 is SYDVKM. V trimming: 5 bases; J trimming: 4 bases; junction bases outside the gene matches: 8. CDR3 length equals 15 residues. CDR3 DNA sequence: TGTGCCAGCAGTCTGCCAGGAGCGGGAGGGTACGAGCAGTACTTC. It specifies CASSLPGAGGYEQYF.

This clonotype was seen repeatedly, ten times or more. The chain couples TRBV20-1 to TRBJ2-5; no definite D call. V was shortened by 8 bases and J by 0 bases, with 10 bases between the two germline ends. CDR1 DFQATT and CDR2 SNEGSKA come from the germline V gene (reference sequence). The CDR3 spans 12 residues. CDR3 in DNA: TGCAGTCAGAGACGGAACCAAGAGACCCAGTACTTC. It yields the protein CSQRRNQETQYF.

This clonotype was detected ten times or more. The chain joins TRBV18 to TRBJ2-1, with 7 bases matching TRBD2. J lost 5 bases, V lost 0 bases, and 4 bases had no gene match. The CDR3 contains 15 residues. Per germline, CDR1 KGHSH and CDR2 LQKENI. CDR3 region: CASSPPASGHNEQFF. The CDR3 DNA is TGTGCCAGCTCACCACCGGCTAGCGGCCACAATGAGCAGTTCTTC.

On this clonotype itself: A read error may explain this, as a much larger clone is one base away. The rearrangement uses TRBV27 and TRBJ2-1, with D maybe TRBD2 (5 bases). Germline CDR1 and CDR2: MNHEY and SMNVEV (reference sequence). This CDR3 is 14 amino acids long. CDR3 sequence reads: CASSPPSSYNEQLF. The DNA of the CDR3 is TGTGCCAGCAGCCCTCCTAGCTCCTACAATGAGCAGCTCTTC.

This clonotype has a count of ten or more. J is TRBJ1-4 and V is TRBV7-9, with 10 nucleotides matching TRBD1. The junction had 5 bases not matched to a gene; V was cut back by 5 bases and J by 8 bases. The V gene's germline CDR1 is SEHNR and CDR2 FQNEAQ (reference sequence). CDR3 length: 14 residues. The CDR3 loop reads CASSPPGQGEKLFF. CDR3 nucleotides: TGTGCCAGCAGCCCACCGGGACAGGGGGAAAAACTGTTTTTT.

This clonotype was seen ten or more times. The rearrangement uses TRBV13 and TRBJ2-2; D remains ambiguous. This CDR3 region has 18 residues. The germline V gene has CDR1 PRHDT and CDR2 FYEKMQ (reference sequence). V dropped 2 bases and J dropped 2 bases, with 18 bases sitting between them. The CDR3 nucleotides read TGTGCCAGCAGCTTACGTCCAAAGGTTGCCTTAAACACCGGGGAGCTGTTTTTT. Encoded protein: CASSLRPKVALNTGELFF.

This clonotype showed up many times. CDR3: CASSLDGQKGPGERSPLHF. The CDR3 DNA follows: TGTGCCAGCAGTTTAGACGGCCAAAAGGGGCCAGGGGAACGATCACCCCTCCACTTT. V usage is TRBV28 and J usage is TRBJ1-6, with D maybe TRBD1 (6 bases). The CDR3 is 19 residues long. The V end lost 2 bases, the J end lost 10 bases, and 27 bases lay between the germline ends. Germline loops: CDR1 MDHEN, CDR2 SYDVKM.

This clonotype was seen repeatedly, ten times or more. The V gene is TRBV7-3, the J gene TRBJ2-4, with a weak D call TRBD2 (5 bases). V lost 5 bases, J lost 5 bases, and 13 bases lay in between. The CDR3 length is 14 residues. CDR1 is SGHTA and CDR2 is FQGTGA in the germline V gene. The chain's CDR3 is CASSTDSTENIQYF. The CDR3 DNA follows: TGTGCCAGCAGCACGGACTCTACGGAAAACATTCAGTACTTC.

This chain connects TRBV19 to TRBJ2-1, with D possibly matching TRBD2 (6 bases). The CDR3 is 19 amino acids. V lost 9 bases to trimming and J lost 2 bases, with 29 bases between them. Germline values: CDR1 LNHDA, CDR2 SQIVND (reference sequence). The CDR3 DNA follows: TGTGCCAGCTCTCCTCTGGGCCTGGGGCCGGGAGCCCCCTACAATGAGCAGTTCTTC. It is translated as CASSPLGLGPGAPYNEQFF.

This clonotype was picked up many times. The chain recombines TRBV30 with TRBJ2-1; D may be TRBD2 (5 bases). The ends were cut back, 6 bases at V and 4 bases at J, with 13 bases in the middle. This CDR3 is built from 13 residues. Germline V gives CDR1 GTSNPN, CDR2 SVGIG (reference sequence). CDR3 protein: CACVGVRYNEQFF. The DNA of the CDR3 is TGTGCCTGCGTCGGGGTTAGGTACAATGAGCAGTTCTTC.

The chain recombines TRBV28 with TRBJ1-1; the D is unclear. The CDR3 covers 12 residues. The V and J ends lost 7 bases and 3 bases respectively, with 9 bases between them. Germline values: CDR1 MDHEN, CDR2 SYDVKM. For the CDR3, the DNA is TGTGCCAGCATCTCAAGTGACACTGAAGCTTTCTTT. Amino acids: CASISSDTEAFF.